This entry describes one T cell receptor (beta chain). The antigen is not known. This specimen comes from a study of T cell repertoires in cytomegalovirus infection. Study-wide background: Well-studied HLA-B-restricted CMV epitopes were used in the study alongside recently identified HLA-C-restricted ones. It was the public TCR beta signatures that indicated both CMV infection and matching HLA type. The study, taken as a whole, reports: Clonotype analysis showed dominance of the ex vivo response by HLA-C-restricted CMV-specific TCR beta clonotypes. Cumulative public TCR beta family frequency identified carriers of CMV plus the relevant HLA.

Per germline, CDR1 MNHEY and CDR2 SVGAGI. Trimming took off 5 bases at V and 1 base at J, with 21 bases between the two ends. This CDR3 spans 18 amino acids. TCRdb passed the reads through MiXCR, listing each CDR3 protein once. The sample lists some 940,000 distinct CDR3 sequences, 31% seen once, with 13% in the top ten. This sequence joins TRBV6-5 and TRBJ1-3; D uncertain. The material sequenced was cultured CD8+ T cells from PBMCs, taken from culture after CMV antigen stimulation. The receptor comes from a human donor in good health (CMV status not recorded). Some clones in this sample may be carry-over from other donors' samples. The CDR3 DNA sequence: TGTGCCAGCAGTCCCCAGGAGGTTCTGGAGAGGTCTGGAAACACCATATATTTT. Residues: CASSPQEVLERSGNTIYF.